The 14 T cell receptor beta chains listed next were all sequenced from one sample in a study of blood T cell repertoires in COVID-19. The repertoire was sequenced with immunoSEQ multiplex PCR; TCRdb's copy has only in-frame clones and lacks some. The data contain 30,000 to 35,000 clones, over 90% of them singletons. Sequencing was performed on peripheral blood. The receptors stem from a human donor in a cohort sampled during active COVID-19.

The genes are TRBV6-5 and TRBJ1-1, with D possibly TRBD1 on 5 matching bases. The CDR3 runs to 14 residues. Germline values: CDR1 MNHEY, CDR2 SVGAGI. Trimming took off 6 bases at V and 8 bases at J, with 19 bases between the two ends. The CDR3 loop is CASSQSGPTAEAFF. CDR3 nucleotide sequence: TGTGCCAGCAGCCAGTCAGGGCCAACAGCCGAAGCTTTCTTT.

This clone showed up just once. The chain recombines TRBV5-8 with TRBJ1-1; D remains unclear. This CDR3 region has 14 residues. The germline CDR1 and CDR2 sequences are SGHTS and YDEGEE. V gave up 0 bases and J gave up 1 base, with 7 bases separating them. The CDR3 protein is CASSLDIPNTEAFF. In DNA form, the CDR3 reads TGTGCCAGCAGCTTGGACATACCGAACACTGAAGCTTTCTTT.

The V and J genes are TRBV3-1 (or the pseudogene TRBV3-2) and TRBJ2-7; 8 nucleotides line up with TRBD1. CDR3 size: 16 residues. Per the germline V gene, CDR1 is LGHDT and CDR2 is YNNKEL (reference sequence). Trimming cost V 1 base and J 5 bases; bases outside gene matches: 10. The CDR3 DNA reads as TGTGCCAGCAGCCAAGCATTATACAGGGGGTTTCACGAGCAGTACTTC. Translating it yields CASSQALYRGFHEQYF.

This clone appeared a single time. The V and J genes are TRBV28 and TRBJ2-7; tentatively, D is TRBD2 (5 bases). Trimming shortened V by 7 bases and J by 2 bases, and 12 bases separated the two germline ends. Per the germline V gene, CDR1 is MDHEN and CDR2 is SYDVKM. This CDR3 has 13 amino acids. This chain's CDR3 is CASTQRIPYEQYF. CDR3 coding DNA: TGTGCCAGCACCCAGCGGATCCCCTACGAGCAGTACTTC.

The V gene is TRBV6-5, the J gene TRBJ2-5; maybe TRBD2 (6 bases). Germline CDR1 reads MNHEY; CDR2 reads SVGAGI. The V end lost 6 bases, the J end lost 2 bases, and 10 bases lay between the germline ends. The CDR3 has 13 residues. For the CDR3, the DNA is TGTGCCAGCAGCCTCAGCGGGCAAGAGACCCAGTACTTC. Its protein product is CASSLSGQETQYF.

CDR3 residues: CASSLGVSGYEQYF. In DNA form, the CDR3 reads TGTGCCAGCAGCTTAGGGGTTAGCGGGTACGAGCAGTACTTC. This chain links TRBV7-2 with TRBJ2-7, with TRBD2 matching 7 bases. The V segment lost 1 base and the J segment 4 bases; nucleotides outside the gene matches: 4. The CDR3 totals 14 residues. The germline V gene encodes CDR1 SGHTA and CDR2 FQGNSA.

The genes are TRBV3-1 (or the pseudogene TRBV3-2) and TRBJ2-7; 8 positions match TRBD2. The trim removed 1 base at V and 0 bases at J, leaving 2 bases unmatched. Looked up from germline, CDR1 is LGHDT and CDR2 is YNNKEL (reference sequence). The CDR3 is 15 residues long. The CDR3 DNA sequence: TGTGCCAGCAGCCAAGTAGCGGGGTCCTCCTACGAGCAGTACTTC. Its translation is CASSQVAGSSYEQYF.

This clone was detected only once. The rearrangement uses TRBV7-9 and TRBJ2-7; tentative D call: TRBD1 (6 bases). The CDR3 length is 15 residues. V lost 2 bases to trimming and J lost 3 bases, with 14 bases between them. CDR1 is SEHNR, CDR2 FQNEAQ, per germline (reference sequence). The CDR3 is CASSLPGHTLYEQYF. The CDR3 DNA sequence: TGTGCCAGCAGCTTACCGGGACATACTCTCTACGAGCAGTACTTC. Full variable domain (remainder filled in from reference TRBV7-9 and TRBJ2-7): DTGVSQNPRHKITKRGQNVTFRCDPISEHNRLYWYRQTLGQGPEFLTYFQNEAQLEKSRLLSDRFSAERPKGSFSTLEIQRTEQGDSAMYLCASSLPGHTLYEQYFGPGTRLTVT.

This chain uses TRBV2 with TRBJ1-1, with D possibly being TRBD1 (5 bases). Germline V gives CDR1 SNHLY, CDR2 FYNNEI. Trimming pared 5 bases from V and 0 bases from J, leaving 7 bases between. CDR3 size: 13 residues. The DNA for the CDR3 is TGTGCCAGCAGTCGGGGGGTGAACACTGAAGCTTTCTTT. It translates to CASSRGVNTEAFF.

The chain is built from TRBV5-1 and TRBJ2-1; D possibly corresponds to TRBD1 (5 bases). Germline CDR1 SGHRS, CDR2 YFSETQ. The V end lost 1 base, the J end lost 1 base, and 12 bases lay between the germline ends. This CDR3 has 16 amino acids. The CDR3 reads CASSLYQAGSYNEQFF. The CDR3, as DNA: TGCGCCAGCAGCTTGTACCAAGCAGGGTCCTACAATGAGCAGTTCTTC. The whole variable domain, remainder taken from reference TRBV5-1 and TRBJ2-1, is KAGVTQTPRYLIKTRGQQVTLSCSPISGHRSVSWYQQTPGQGLQFLFEYFSETQRNKGNFPGRFSGRQFSNSRSEMNVSTLELGDSALYLCASSLYQAGSYNEQFFGPGTRLTVL.

V gene TRBV19 combines with J gene TRBJ2-1, with D tentatively TRBD2 (6 bases). The CDR3 runs to 17 residues. Germline V CDR1 and CDR2: LNHDA, SQIVND (reference sequence). Trimming removed 5 bases at V and 6 bases at J, with 23 bases between. The CDR3 DNA is TGTGCCAGTAGTGCAAGAAGACTAGGCCAGACGGGCAATGAGCAGTTCTTC. Protein: CASSARRLGQTGNEQFF.

The V and J genes are TRBV28 and TRBJ2-4; TRBD2 matches at 15 bases. In germline, CDR1 is MDHEN, CDR2 SYDVKM. After removal of 3 bases from V and 6 bases from J, the junction contained 9 bases not matched to a gene. This CDR3 region has 18 residues. The CDR3 DNA reads TGTGCCAGCAGTTTCGGGGGACTAGCGGGAGGCCACCCAAACATTCAGTACTTC. It is translated as CASSFGGLAGGHPNIQYF.

The V call is TRBV10-3, the J call TRBJ1-5; TRBD1 matches at 7 bases. V lost 4 bases and J lost 7; bases outside the gene matches: 4. Germline CDR1 and CDR2: ENHRY and SYGVKD. The CDR3 runs to 13 residues. The CDR3 bases are TGTGCCATCAGTGGACAGGGAGGACAGCCCCAGCATTTT. Residues: CAISGQGGQPQHF.

The chain carries TRBV28 and TRBJ1-5, with 7 positions matching TRBD1. Looked up from germline, CDR1 is MDHEN and CDR2 is SYDVKM. This CDR3 is 15 amino acids long. The V gene end was trimmed by 5 bases and the J gene end by 5 bases; junction bases not matched to a gene: 9. CDR3 protein: CASSRGRGNYQPQHF. The CDR3 DNA reads TGTGCCAGCAGTCGGGGCAGGGGGAACTATCAGCCCCAGCATTTT.